The rows below give T cell receptor beta chains drawn from one sample of a study of blood T cells in healthy people across ages. TCRdb independently ran MiXCR on the 5' RACE reads; one entry per CDR3 protein. This sample has about 800,000 distinct CDR3 sequences, with approximately 25% found just once. This sample was also put to use in a study of T cells of mothers and their children.

The sequenced material came from blood. Receptors originate from a boy younger than 18 in good health. The CDR3 runs from the conserved cysteine through the conserved F or W. A D gene is named only where the DNA matches it firmly. The size entry is marked missing in some rows and otherwise reads once, few, many or a size class.

D gene,V gene,clone size,J gene,CDR3 protein,CDR3 DNA
TRBD1,TRBV2,.,TRBJ1-1,CASSDQGVTEAFF,TGTGCCAGCAGTGATCAGGGGGTAACTGAAGCTTTCTTT
.,TRBV7-2,.,TRBJ2-7,CASSAQGAPLVNEQYF,TGTGCCAGCAGCGCACAGGGTGCCCCCCTCGTGAACGAGCAGTACTTC
.,TRBV14,.,TRBJ2-7,CASSRRRGSIEQYF,TGTGCCAGCAGCCGGAGGAGGGGTTCGATAGAGCAGTACTTC
TRBD1,TRBV4-1,few,TRBJ1-4,CASSQEGTGPNEKLFF,TGCGCCAGCAGCCAAGAGGGGACAGGGCCTAATGAAAAACTGTTTTTT
.,TRBV4-3,.,TRBJ1-6,CASSQASQDSPLHF,TGCGCCAGCAGCCAAGCGTCACAAGATTCACCCCTCCACTTT
TRBD2,TRBV4-1,few,TRBJ2-7,CASSQASGVPYEQYF,TGCGCCAGCAGCCAAGCTAGCGGGGTACCCTACGAGCAGTACTTC
TRBD1,TRBV28,.,TRBJ2-7,CASSLDRVFAEQYF,TGTGCCAGCAGTTTAGACAGGGTTTTTGCGGAGCAGTACTTC
.,TRBV20-1,.,TRBJ1-4,CSARDLNEKLFF,TGCAGTGCTAGAGATCTTAATGAAAAACTGTTTTTT
.,TRBV7-2,.,TRBJ2-5,CASSRRTLQETQYF,TGTGCCAGCAGCCGACGGACTCTTCAAGAGACCCAGTACTTC
TRBD1,TRBV3-1,.,TRBJ1-1,CASSQGTGGAFF,TGTGCCAGCAGCCAAGGGACAGGGGGAGCTTTCTTT